The 27 T cell receptor beta chains reported below all come from one sample, sequenced in a study of identical twins. In TCRdb, the 5' RACE reads were re-called with MiXCR into one record per CDR3 protein. The table has 600,000 to 800,000 distinct CDR3 sequences, about 20% seen once; the top ten hold 4.3%. These data were also reused for a study on T cells expressing NK-cell markers.

What was sequenced was PBMCs. Source of these receptors: a woman in her late teens or twenties in good health.

The rearrangement uses TRBV6-1 and TRBJ2-5, with D perhaps TRBD1 or TRBD2 (5 bases each). This CDR3 is 16 amino acids long. CDR1 is MNHNS and CDR2 is SASEGT in the germline V gene. V lost 6 bases, J lost 0 bases, and 17 bases lay in between. In DNA form, the CDR3 reads TGTGCCAGCAGCCGATACGGGACGGTAAACCAAGAGACCCAGTACTTC. Its translation is CASSRYGTVNQETQYF.

This clonotype was seen only a few times. The chain combines TRBV20-1 with TRBJ1-1; 9 bases line up with TRBD1. The germline gives CDR1 DFQATT, CDR2 SNEGSKA (reference sequence). The trim removed 1 base at V and 5 bases at J, leaving 11 bases unmatched. This CDR3 comprises 16 residues. The CDR3 reads CSARGPQQGAVTEAFF. The CDR3 nucleotides are TGCAGTGCTAGAGGGCCTCAACAGGGGGCGGTAACTGAAGCTTTCTTT.

The V and J genes are TRBV12-3 or TRBV12-4 and TRBJ2-1, with TRBD1 matching over 7 bases. Unmatched junction bases numbered 9, after V lost 7 bases and J lost 15 bases. CDR3 size: 11 residues. The CDR3 here is CASTTDRSLFF. DNA for the CDR3: TGTGCCAGCACCACGGACAGGTCCTTGTTCTTC.

J is TRBJ2-3 and V is TRBV5-1; perhaps TRBD1 as D (6 bases). The CDR3 is made up of 15 amino acids. Germline assignment: CDR1 SGHRS and CDR2 YFSETQ. V lost 0 bases, J lost 6 bases, and 14 bases lay in between. The CDR3 loop reads CASSLERRGGDTQYF. CDR3 DNA: TGCGCCAGCAGCTTGGAGCGCAGGGGCGGGGATACGCAGTATTTT.

There are a few counts of this clonotype. The rearrangement joins TRBV12-3 or TRBV12-4 to TRBJ1-5; no clear D. V was pared by 4 bases and J by 3 bases, with 10 bases between. There are 14 residues in the CDR3. The CDR3 sequence: CASSYRTYNQPQHF. The CDR3 DNA follows: TGTGCCAGCAGTTACCGAACCTACAATCAGCCCCAGCATTTT.

This clonotype was observed a few times. The chain uses TRBV10-1 and TRBJ2-4; possible D gene TRBD2, 5 bases. Germline values: CDR1 WNHNN, CDR2 SYGVQD (reference sequence). The V and J ends lost 7 bases and 6 bases respectively, with 16 bases between them. This CDR3 has 14 residues. CDR3 amino acids: CASTKGDSRNIQYF. The CDR3 region has the DNA TGCGCCAGCACCAAGGGAGACTCCCGAAACATTCAGTACTTC.

Here the CDR3 DNA reads TGTGCCAGCAGTTATGTGGGGGCGGGAGTGGCAGATACGCAGTATTTT. Residues: CASSYVGAGVADTQYF. The rearrangement links TRBV6-5 to TRBJ2-3; a possible D gene is TRBD2 (7 bases). Germline CDR1 and CDR2: MNHEY and SVGAGI. The CDR3 runs 16 residues. Trimming pared 3 bases from V and 4 bases from J, leaving 17 bases between.

The CDR3 nucleotides are TGTGCCACCGATCAGATCAGCACTGAAGCTTTCTTT. Its translation is CATDQISTEAFF. The V gene is TRBV6-6, the J gene TRBJ1-1; unclear D gene. V dropped 10 bases and J dropped 4 bases, with 13 bases sitting between them. The length of the CDR3 is 12 residues. CDR1 and CDR2 (germline): MNHNY, SVGAGI (reference sequence).

There are a few counts of this clonotype. The V call is TRBV20-1, the J call TRBJ2-7, with D maybe TRBD2 (6 bases). V gave up 5 bases and J gave up 8 bases, with 13 bases separating them. Germline lookup yields CDR1 DFQATT and CDR2 SNEGSKA (reference sequence). CDR3 length: 11 residues. CDR3 sequence (DNA): TGCAGTGCTTTGGACTATCCCCAGCAGTACTTC. This codes for CSALDYPQQYF.

Ten or more counts support this clonotype. At one end the junction does not follow the germline gene, possibly because of a read error. V usage is TRBV5-1 and J usage is TRBJ2-7, with 10 nucleotides matching TRBD1. This CDR3 contains 14 residues. Per germline, CDR1 SGHRS and CDR2 YFSETQ. CDR3 DNA: TGTGCCAGCAGCCCAGGACAGGGGGGCTACGAGCAGTACTTC. Amino acid sequence: CASSPGQGGYEQYF.

This clonotype was recorded at least ten times. The chain couples TRBV10-3 to TRBJ2-7; 7 bases are a match to TRBD1. Trimming at V came to 9 bases and at J to 4 bases, leaving 9 bases not matched to a gene. The CDR3 contains 13 residues. Germline CDR1 ENHRY, CDR2 SYGVKD. DNA for the CDR3: TGTGCCATTCCGGGACAGCGTTCTTACGAGCAGTACTTC. Its translation is CAIPGQRSYEQYF.

This clonotype has more than one count but fewer than ten. This chain joins TRBV9 and TRBJ2-1; 11 nucleotides align to TRBD2. After removal of 0 bases from V and 14 bases from J, the junction contained 16 bases not matched to a gene. The CDR3 runs to 17 residues. Germline CDR1 is SGDLS and CDR2 is YYNGEE. CDR3 residues: CASSVAISTSGSSEEFF. The CDR3 region has the DNA TGTGCCAGCAGCGTAGCTATCTCTACTAGCGGGAGCTCGGAGGAGTTCTTC. Drawing the rest from reference TRBV9 and TRBJ2-1, the complete variable domain is DSGVTQTPKHLITATGQRVTLRCSPRSGDLSVYWYQQSLDQGLQFLIQYYNGEERAKGNILERFSAQQFPDLHSELNLSSLELGDSALYFCASSVAISTSGSSEEFFGPGTRLTVL.

This chain links TRBV10-3 with TRBJ1-5; no clear D. Germline CDR1 reads ENHRY; CDR2 reads SYGVKD. The CDR3 contains 12 residues. The V and J ends lost 10 bases and 7 bases respectively, with 14 bases between them. CDR3 loop: CATGMPGQPQHF. CDR3 coding DNA: TGTGCCACCGGGATGCCGGGACAGCCCCAGCATTTT.

This clonotype was seen a handful of times. The V gene is TRBV20-1, the J gene TRBJ2-7, with TRBD1 matching 7 bases. CDR3 length equals 15 residues. Trimming cost V 4 bases and J 2 bases; bases outside gene matches: 11. Per the germline V gene, CDR1 is DFQATT and CDR2 is SNEGSKA (reference sequence). CDR3 coding DNA: TGCAGTGCTAAAAAGCCTGGGACAGTGCCCTACGAGCAGTACTTC. It specifies CSAKKPGTVPYEQYF.

In its sample, this clonotype was seen a few times. The CDR3 DNA sequence: TGTGCCAGCAGTTACTCCAGGACTAGCGGGCCTAGCTCCTACAATGAGCAGTTCTTC. This sequence encodes CASSYSRTSGPSSYNEQFF. V usage is TRBV6-5 and J usage is TRBJ2-1, with 11 bases matching TRBD2. V was pared by 0 bases and J by 0 bases, with 7 bases of the junction left unmatched. The V gene's germline CDR1 is MNHEY and CDR2 SVGAGI. The length of the CDR3 is 19 residues.

This sequence joins TRBV29-1 and TRBJ1-2, with TRBD1 as a possible D gene (6 bases). Per germline, CDR1 SQVTM and CDR2 ANQGSEA. This CDR3 is 14 amino acids long. Trimming pared 7 bases from V and 7 bases from J, leaving 22 bases between. CDR3 in DNA: TGCAGCGCCAGACCCGGGGGCTTAGTCGTTGGCTACACCTTC. This encodes CSARPGGLVVGYTF.

The chain is built from TRBV9 and TRBJ2-6, with unresolved D. This CDR3 comprises 13 residues. V lost 5 bases and J lost 4, with 7 bases in between. Germline assignment: CDR1 SGDLS and CDR2 YYNGEE. For the CDR3, the DNA is TGTGCCAGCAGGTTTGAAGGGGCCAACGTCCTGACTTTC. Translated: CASRFEGANVLTF.

This sequence joins TRBV5-1 and TRBJ1-1; the D gene is possibly TRBD1 (6 bases). CDR1 SGHRS and CDR2 YFSETQ come from the germline V gene. The CDR3 is made up of 14 amino acids. The V end lost 0 bases, the J end lost 7 bases, and 13 bases lay between the germline ends. The CDR3 coding sequence is TGCGCCAGCAGCTTGGGACAGGAGCGTAGTGAAGCTTTCTTT. This sequence encodes CASSLGQERSEAFF.

The CDR3, as DNA: TGTGCCACCAGCAGAAGTGATGAGCAGTTCTTC. It yields the protein CATSRSDEQFF. The chain carries TRBV15 and TRBJ2-1; D remains ambiguous. With 2 bases removed from V and 8 bases from J, the gap between germline ends came to 4 bases. Germline V gene data show CDR1 as LNHNV and CDR2 as YYDKDF (reference sequence). The CDR3 totals 11 residues.

In its sample, this clonotype was seen a few times. This chain links TRBV29-1 with TRBJ2-2, with D perhaps being TRBD1 or TRBD2 (5 bases each). CDR3 size: 13 residues. CDR1 SQVTM and CDR2 ANQGSEA come from the germline V gene. DNA for the CDR3: TGCAGGGCCCGAGGGGTGGGGACCGGGGAGCTGTTTTTT. Translation: CRARGVGTGELFF.

This clonotype was detected many times. V is TRBV10-1 and J is TRBJ2-5, with TRBD2 as a possible D gene (6 bases). Trimming removed 0 bases at V and 5 bases at J, with 13 bases between. The CDR3 spans 15 residues. The germline V gene encodes CDR1 WNHNN and CDR2 SYGVQD (reference sequence). The CDR3 here is CASSESGGADETQYF. The CDR3 region has the DNA TGCGCCAGCAGTGAGTCCGGCGGGGCAGACGAGACCCAGTACTTC.

This clonotype was observed a handful of times. The V gene is TRBV6-6, the J gene TRBJ1-2; no clear D. This CDR3 region has 13 residues. From germline, CDR1 is MNHNY and CDR2 SVGAGI (reference sequence). V was trimmed by 7 bases and J by 8 bases, leaving 17 bases between them. This CDR3 is CASNKGPVEGYTF. As DNA, the CDR3 is TGTGCCAGCAATAAGGGCCCTGTGGAAGGCTACACCTTC.

This clonotype was seen a handful of times. At one end, the junction sequence differs from germline, possibly due to a read error. This rearrangement joins TRBV20-1 to TRBJ2-3, with 7 nucleotides matching TRBD2. CDR3 length: 15 amino acids. Germline lookup yields CDR1 DFQATT and CDR2 SNEGSKA (reference sequence). CDR3 nucleotide sequence: TGCAGTGCTAGTGAAGGCGGGAGAGGCACAGATGCGCAGTATTTT. Encoded protein: CSASEGGRGTDAQYF.

The CDR3 reads CASSRSLAGDGTDTQYF. For the CDR3, the DNA is TGTGCCAGCAGCCGATCTCTCGCGGGAGATGGGACAGATACGCAGTATTTT. The chain is built from TRBV7-9 and TRBJ2-3, with 7 bases aligning to TRBD2. Looked up from germline, CDR1 is SEHNR and CDR2 is FQNEAQ (reference sequence). After removal of 5 bases from V and 3 bases from J, the junction contained 14 bases not matched to a gene. CDR3 size: 17 residues.

This clonotype was seen only a few times. The rearrangement uses TRBV6-1 and TRBJ2-5; 7 nucleotides align to TRBD2. V gave up 6 bases and J gave up 5 bases; unmatched junction bases: 12. CDR3 length: 15 residues. Germline lookup yields CDR1 MNHNS and CDR2 SASEGT. CDR3 in DNA: TGTGCCAGCAGGGCGAGCGGGACTGGGGTGGAGACCCAGTACTTC. Its translation: CASRASGTGVETQYF.

V is TRBV4-3 and J is TRBJ2-1; 9 bases map to TRBD1. V dropped 9 bases and J dropped 3; count of bases not matched to a gene: 9. Germline V gene sequence: CDR1 LGHNA, CDR2 YSLEER. The CDR3 is made up of 15 amino acids. The CDR3 DNA reads as TGCGCCAGTCGGGAAGGGACAGGGAACTACAATGAGCAGTTCTTC. The encoded protein is CASREGTGNYNEQFF.

This clonotype was seen only a few times. The CDR3 nucleotides read TGTGCCAGCAGCTTAAAGCGCCAAGCCGGGGAGCTGTTTTTT. Amino acid sequence: CASSLKRQAGELFF. The J gene is TRBJ2-2, the V gene TRBV7-9; no reliable D call. The CDR3 length is 14 residues. Trimming removed 2 bases from V and 6 bases from J, with 10 bases in between. Germline CDR1 and CDR2: SEHNR and FQNEAQ (reference sequence).